This is a list of T cell receptor beta chains from one sample in a study of T-cell reconstitution after alpha-beta-depleted transplantation in children. In TCRdb, the PCR reads were re-called with MiXCR into one record per CDR3 protein. The table includes some 550,000 distinct CDR3 sequences, approximately 16% detected once. The sample consisted of PBMCs from the stem cell graft donor, taken from the stem cell graft. Receptors were obtained from a human donor who donated a stem cell graft to a child with acute lymphoblastic leukemia. CDR3s leave out the opening cysteine and the closing phenylalanine or tryptophan. D genes are given only for firm matches. Only part of the rows carry a size: once, few, many, or a class if the clone is expanded.

D gene,V gene,clone size,J gene,CDR3 protein
TRBD1,TRBV29-1,few,TRBJ1-2,SAAGQGKRGHGYT
TRBD2,TRBV5-1,NA,TRBJ2-1,ASSLGLAGESQF
NA,TRBV5-1,NA,TRBJ2-3,ASSYFAGTDTQY
NA,TRBV20-1,few,TRBJ2-2,SASLVRRELF
NA,TRBV2,few,TRBJ2-3,AITHRRGPADTQY
TRBD2,TRBV4-1,few,TRBJ2-7,ASSHQSGLAGLVSSYEQY
TRBD1,TRBV15,few,TRBJ2-2,ATSAGQGPTGELF
NA,TRBV20-1,NA,TRBJ2-7,SARSRGLREQY
TRBD2,TRBV5-4,NA,TRBJ2-3,ASSLAVSGGTQY
TRBD1,TRBV27,few,TRBJ2-2,ASSLTGGPYTGELF